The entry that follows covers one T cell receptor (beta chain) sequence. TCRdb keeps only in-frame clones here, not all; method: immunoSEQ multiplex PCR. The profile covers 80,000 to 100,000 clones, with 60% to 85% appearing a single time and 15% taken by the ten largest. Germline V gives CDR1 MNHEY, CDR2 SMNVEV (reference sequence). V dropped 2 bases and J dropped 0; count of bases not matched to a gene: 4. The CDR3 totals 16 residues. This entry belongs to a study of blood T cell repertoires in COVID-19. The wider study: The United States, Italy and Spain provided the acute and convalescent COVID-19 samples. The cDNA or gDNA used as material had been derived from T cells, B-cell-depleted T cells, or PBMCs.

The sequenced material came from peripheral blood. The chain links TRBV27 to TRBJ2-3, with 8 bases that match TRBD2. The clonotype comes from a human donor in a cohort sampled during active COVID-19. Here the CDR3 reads CASSLGGGFSTDTQYF. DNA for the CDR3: TGTGCCAGCAGTTTAGGCGGGGGGTTTAGCACAGATACGCAGTATTTT.